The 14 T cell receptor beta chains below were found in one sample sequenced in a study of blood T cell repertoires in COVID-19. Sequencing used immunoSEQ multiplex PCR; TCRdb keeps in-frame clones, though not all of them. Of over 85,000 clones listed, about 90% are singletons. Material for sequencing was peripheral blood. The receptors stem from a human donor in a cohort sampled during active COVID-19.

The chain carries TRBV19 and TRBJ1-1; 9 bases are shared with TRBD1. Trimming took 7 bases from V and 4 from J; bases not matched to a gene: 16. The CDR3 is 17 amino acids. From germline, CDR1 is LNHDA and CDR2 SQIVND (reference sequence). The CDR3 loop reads CASTRQGGPRRGTEAFF. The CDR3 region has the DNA TGTGCCAGTACGAGACAGGGGGGCCCCCGCAGGGGCACTGAAGCTTTCTTT.

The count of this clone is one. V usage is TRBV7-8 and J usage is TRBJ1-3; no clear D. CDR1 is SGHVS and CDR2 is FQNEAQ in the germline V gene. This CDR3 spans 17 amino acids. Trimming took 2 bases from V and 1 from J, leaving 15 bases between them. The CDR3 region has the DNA TGTGCCAGCAGCTTATCTTCGGACTTTTTATCTGGAAACACCATATATTTT. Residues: CASSLSSDFLSGNTIYF.

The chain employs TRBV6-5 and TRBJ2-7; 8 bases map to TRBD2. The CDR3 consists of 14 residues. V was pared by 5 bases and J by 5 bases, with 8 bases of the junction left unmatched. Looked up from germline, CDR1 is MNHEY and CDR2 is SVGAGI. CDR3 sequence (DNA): TGTGCCAGCAGTAGGAGCGGGAGAGGTAACGAGCAGTACTTC. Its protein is CASSRSGRGNEQYF.

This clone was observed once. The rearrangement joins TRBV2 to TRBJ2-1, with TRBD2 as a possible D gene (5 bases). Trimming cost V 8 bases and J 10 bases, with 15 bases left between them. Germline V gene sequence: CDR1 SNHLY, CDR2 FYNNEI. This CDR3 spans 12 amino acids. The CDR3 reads CASGPTRGEQFF. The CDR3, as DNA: TGTGCCAGCGGACCCACTAGAGGCGAGCAGTTCTTC.

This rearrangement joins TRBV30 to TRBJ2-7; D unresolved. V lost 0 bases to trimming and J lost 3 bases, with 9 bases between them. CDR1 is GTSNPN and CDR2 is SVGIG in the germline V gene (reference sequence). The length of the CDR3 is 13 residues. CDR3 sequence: CAWSVGGNYEQYF. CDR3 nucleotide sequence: TGTGCCTGGAGTGTAGGCGGAAACTACGAGCAGTACTTC.

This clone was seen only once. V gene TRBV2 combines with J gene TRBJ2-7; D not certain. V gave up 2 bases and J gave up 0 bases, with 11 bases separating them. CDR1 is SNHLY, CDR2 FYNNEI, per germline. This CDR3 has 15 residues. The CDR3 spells CASSESSVSSYEQYF. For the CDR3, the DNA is TGTGCCAGCAGTGAAAGCTCGGTGAGCTCCTACGAGCAGTACTTC. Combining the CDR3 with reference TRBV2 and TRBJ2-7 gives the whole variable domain EPEVTQTPSHQVTQMGQEVILRCVPISNHLYFYWYRQILGQKVEFLVSFYNNEISEKSEIFDDQFSVERPDGSNFTLKIRSTKLEDSAMYFCASSESSVSSYEQYFGPGTRLTVT.

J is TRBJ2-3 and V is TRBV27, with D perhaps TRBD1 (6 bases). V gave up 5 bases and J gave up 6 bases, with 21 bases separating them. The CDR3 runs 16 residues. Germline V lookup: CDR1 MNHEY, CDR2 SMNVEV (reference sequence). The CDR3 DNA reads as TGTGCCAGCAGTCGGACAGTTACTCCCTCCGGGGATACGCAGTATTTT. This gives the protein CASSRTVTPSGDTQYF.

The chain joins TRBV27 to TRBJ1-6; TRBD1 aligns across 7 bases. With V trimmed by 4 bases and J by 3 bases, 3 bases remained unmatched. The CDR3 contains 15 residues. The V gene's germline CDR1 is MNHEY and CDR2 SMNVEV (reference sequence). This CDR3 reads CASSSTGIYNSPLHF. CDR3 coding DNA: TGTGCCAGCAGTTCGACAGGGATCTATAATTCACCCCTCCACTTT.

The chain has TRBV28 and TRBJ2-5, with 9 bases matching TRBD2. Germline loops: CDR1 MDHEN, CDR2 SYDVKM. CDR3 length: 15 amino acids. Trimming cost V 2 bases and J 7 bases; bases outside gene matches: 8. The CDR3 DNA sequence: TGTGCCAGCAGTTTAGCGGGAGGGCCTGGGGGGACCCAGTACTTC. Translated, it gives CASSLAGGPGGTQYF. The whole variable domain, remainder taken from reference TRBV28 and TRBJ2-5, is DVKVTQSSRYLVKRTGEKVFLECVQDMDHENMFWYRQDPGLGLRLIYFSYDVKMKEKGDIPEGYSVSREKKERFSLILESASTNQTSMYLCASSLAGGPGGTQYFGPGTRLLVL.

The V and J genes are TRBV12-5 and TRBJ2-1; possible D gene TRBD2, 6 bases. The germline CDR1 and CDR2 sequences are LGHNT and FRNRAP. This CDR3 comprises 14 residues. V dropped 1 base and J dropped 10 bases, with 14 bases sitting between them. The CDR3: CASGLEGAGWEQFF. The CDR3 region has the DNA TGTGCTAGTGGTTTGGAAGGGGCGGGGTGGGAGCAGTTCTTC.

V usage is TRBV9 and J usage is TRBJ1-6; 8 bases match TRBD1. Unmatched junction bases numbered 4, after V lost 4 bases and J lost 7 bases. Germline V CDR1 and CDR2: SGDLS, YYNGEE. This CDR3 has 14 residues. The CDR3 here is CASSLRQGNSPLHF. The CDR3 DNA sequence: TGTGCCAGCAGCCTTAGACAGGGGAATTCACCCCTCCACTTT.

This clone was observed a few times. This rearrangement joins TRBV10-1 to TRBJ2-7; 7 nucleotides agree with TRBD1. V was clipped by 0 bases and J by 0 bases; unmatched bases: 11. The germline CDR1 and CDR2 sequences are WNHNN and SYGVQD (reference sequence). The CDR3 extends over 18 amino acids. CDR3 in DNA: TGCGCCAGCAGTGAGTCGTCGATCAACAGGGGAAGCTCCTACGAGCAGTACTTC. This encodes CASSESSINRGSSYEQYF.

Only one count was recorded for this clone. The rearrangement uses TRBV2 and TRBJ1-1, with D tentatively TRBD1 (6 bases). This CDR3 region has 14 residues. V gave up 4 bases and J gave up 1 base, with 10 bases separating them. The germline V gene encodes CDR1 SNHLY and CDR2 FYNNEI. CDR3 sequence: CASSAQGKNTEAFF. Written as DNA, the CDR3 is TGTGCCAGCAGTGCGCAGGGGAAGAACACTGAAGCTTTCTTT.

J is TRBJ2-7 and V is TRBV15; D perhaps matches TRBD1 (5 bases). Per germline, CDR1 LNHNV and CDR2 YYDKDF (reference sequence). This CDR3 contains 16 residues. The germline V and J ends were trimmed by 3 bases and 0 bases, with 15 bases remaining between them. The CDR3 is CATSRLGQGGSYEQYF. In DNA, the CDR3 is TGTGCCACCAGCAGGCTAGGGCAGGGCGGCTCCTACGAGCAGTACTTC.